This T cell receptor (beta chain) was documented in a study of cytomegalovirus exposure and HLA in healthy donors. Overall study context: Unique TCRs from HLA-typed donors, 70 million to 85 million of them, were held in an early data release. Study-wide results and limits: TCR beta sequences numbering about 17,000 were associated with HLA alleles at 0.05 false discovery rate in a later analysis.

As to this clone: Antigen specificity is unknown.

The PCR employed 60 Vbeta primers together with 13 Jbeta primers. The method was immunoSEQ multiplex PCR; TCRdb's version includes in-frame clones alone and lacks a portion of them. The data hold roughly 120,000 clones, with about four fifths observed a single time. The germline CDR1 and CDR2 sequences are LGHNA and YSLEER. The CDR3 loop spans 14 amino acids. V shed 4 bases and J shed 6 bases, with 14 bases lying between them. This clonotype originated in a man in his forties in good health and CMV-seronegative. The chain carries TRBV4-3 and TRBJ2-3; unclear D gene. Sequenced: PBMCs. The CDR3 sequence: CASSRSVNFDTQYF. The CDR3 DNA sequence: TGCGCCAGCAGCCGGAGCGTCAATTTCGATACGCAGTATTTT.